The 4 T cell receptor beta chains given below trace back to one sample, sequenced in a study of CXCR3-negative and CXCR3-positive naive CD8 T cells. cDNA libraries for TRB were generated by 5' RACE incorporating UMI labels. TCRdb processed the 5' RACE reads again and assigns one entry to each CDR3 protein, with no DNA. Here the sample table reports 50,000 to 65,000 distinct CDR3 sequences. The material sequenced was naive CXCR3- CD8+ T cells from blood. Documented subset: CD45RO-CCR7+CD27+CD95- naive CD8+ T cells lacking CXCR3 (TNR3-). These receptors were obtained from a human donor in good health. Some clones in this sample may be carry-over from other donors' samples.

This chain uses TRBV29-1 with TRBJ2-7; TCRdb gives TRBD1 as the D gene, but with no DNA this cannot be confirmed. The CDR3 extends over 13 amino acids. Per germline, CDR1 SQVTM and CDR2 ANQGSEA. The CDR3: CSPRRTGGREQYF.

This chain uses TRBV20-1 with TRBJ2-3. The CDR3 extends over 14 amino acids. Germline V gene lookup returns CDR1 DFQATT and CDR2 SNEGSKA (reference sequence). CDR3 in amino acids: CSATTWDYTDTQYF.

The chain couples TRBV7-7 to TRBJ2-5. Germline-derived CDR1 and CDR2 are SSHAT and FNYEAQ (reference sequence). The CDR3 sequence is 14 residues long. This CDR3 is CASSPRVSEETQYF. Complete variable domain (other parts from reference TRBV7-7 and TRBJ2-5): GAGVSQSPRYKVTKRGQDVTLRCDPISSHATLYWYQQALGQGPEFLTYFNYEAQPDKSGLPSDRFSAERPEGSISTLTIQRTEQRDSAMYRCASSPRVSEETQYFGPGTRLLVL.

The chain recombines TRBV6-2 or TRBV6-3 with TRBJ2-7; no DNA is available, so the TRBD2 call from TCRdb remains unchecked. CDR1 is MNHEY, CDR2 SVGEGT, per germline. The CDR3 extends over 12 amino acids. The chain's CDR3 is CASGADTYEQYF.